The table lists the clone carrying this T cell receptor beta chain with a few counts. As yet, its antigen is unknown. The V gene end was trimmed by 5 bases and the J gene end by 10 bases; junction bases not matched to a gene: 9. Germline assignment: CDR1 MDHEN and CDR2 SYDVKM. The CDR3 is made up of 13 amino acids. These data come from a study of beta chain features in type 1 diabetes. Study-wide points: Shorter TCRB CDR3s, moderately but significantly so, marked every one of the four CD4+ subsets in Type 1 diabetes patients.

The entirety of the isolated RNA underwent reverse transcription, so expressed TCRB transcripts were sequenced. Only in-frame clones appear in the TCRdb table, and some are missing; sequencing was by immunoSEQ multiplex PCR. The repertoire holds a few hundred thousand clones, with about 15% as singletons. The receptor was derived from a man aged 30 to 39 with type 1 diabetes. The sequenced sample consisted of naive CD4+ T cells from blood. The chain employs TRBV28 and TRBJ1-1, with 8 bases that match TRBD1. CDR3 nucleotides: TGTGCCAGCAGTCCCCAGGGGGCGCGGGGAGCTTTCTTT. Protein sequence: CASSPQGARGAFF.